A single sample gave rise to the 11 T cell receptor beta chains below, sequenced in a study of T-cell reconstitution after alpha-beta-depleted transplantation in children. This sample's TCRbeta library carried unique molecular identifier barcodes. TCRdb ran MiXCR on the PCR reads and lists one entry per CDR3 protein. Of around 480,000 distinct CDR3 sequences in the sample, over 25% are singletons; the top ten hold 2% to 2.5%. Source: PBMCs from the stem cell graft donor, taken from the stem cell graft. These receptor sequences come from a human donor who donated a stem cell graft to a child with aplastic anemia.

This clonotype was seen only a few times. This sequence joins TRBV6-2 or TRBV6-3 and TRBJ2-1, with D perhaps matching TRBD2 (6 bases). This CDR3 contains 15 residues. Germline-derived CDR1 and CDR2 are MNHEY and SVGEGT. V lost 6 bases and J 0 bases, leaving 12 bases between the germline ends. DNA for the CDR3: TGTGCCAGCAGGCCCGGGAGTAGCTCCTACAATGAGCAGTTCTTC. This codes for CASRPGSSSYNEQFF.

The chain uses TRBV3-1 and TRBJ1-1; D perhaps matches TRBD1 (5 bases). Trimming removed 3 bases from V and 2 bases from J, with 7 bases in between. The length of the CDR3 is 13 residues. Per the germline V gene, CDR1 is LGHDT and CDR2 is YNNKEL (reference sequence). This CDR3 reads CASSQGRNTEAFF. CDR3 bases: TGTGCCAGCAGCCAGGGGCGAAACACTGAAGCTTTCTTT.

The V and J genes are TRBV20-1 and TRBJ2-7, with 7 bases that match TRBD1. CDR1 is DFQATT, CDR2 SNEGSKA, per germline (reference sequence). Unmatched junction bases numbered 7, after V lost 6 bases and J lost 2 bases. The CDR3 totals 13 residues. The chain's CDR3 is CSAHRQGAYEQYF. For the CDR3, the DNA is TGCAGTGCCCACCGACAGGGAGCCTACGAGCAGTACTTC.

There are a few counts of this clonotype. V and J are TRBV6-1 and TRBJ2-5; 10 bases are a match to TRBD1. This CDR3 comprises 14 residues. Germline CDR1 is MNHNS and CDR2 is SASEGT. V lost 4 bases and J lost 5; bases outside the gene matches: 4. The CDR3 protein is CASSGQGAAETQYF. The CDR3 DNA is TGTGCCAGCAGTGGACAGGGGGCAGCTGAGACCCAGTACTTC.

In its sample, this clonotype was seen a few times. The chain joins TRBV18 to TRBJ2-3; 15 bases match TRBD2. CDR3 length equals 19 residues. Losses at the gene ends were 4 bases for V and 9 bases for J; bases not matched to a gene: 17. Germline CDR1 and CDR2: KGHSH and LQKENI. CDR3 sequence (DNA): TGTGCCAGCTCACACCGGGACAGCCAAGGGACTAGCGGGAGGCGAACGCAGTATTTT. Translated, it gives CASSHRDSQGTSGRRTQYF.

At least ten counts were recorded for this clonotype. CDR3 in amino acids: CASSSTGGLAGMYV. For the CDR3, the DNA is TGTGCCAGCAGTTCAACGGGGGGACTAGCGGGTATGTACGTC. The V call is TRBV27, the J call TRBJ2-7; TRBD2 agrees at 12 bases. Germline assignment: CDR1 MNHEY and CDR2 SMNVEV (reference sequence). The CDR3 runs to 14 residues. The V segment lost 4 bases and the J segment 12 bases; nucleotides outside the gene matches: 10.

The V gene is TRBV9, the J gene TRBJ2-3, with 7 nucleotides matching TRBD2. Germline CDR1 reads SGDLS; CDR2 reads YYNGEE. The CDR3 has 14 residues. Trimming removed 1 base from V and 6 bases from J; junction bases left unmatched: 5. The CDR3 DNA follows: TGTGCCAGCAGCGTAAGGGGAGGGGAGGATACGCAGTATTTT. As protein: CASSVRGGEDTQYF.

CDR3 sequence reads: CASSLIMGQGDYGYTF. Here the CDR3 DNA reads TGTGCCAGCAGCTTGATTATGGGACAGGGGGACTATGGCTACACCTTC. The V call is TRBV5-6, the J call TRBJ1-2, with 11 bases matching TRBD1. Germline CDR1 reads SGHDT; CDR2 reads YYEEEE. The CDR3 is made up of 16 amino acids. V trimming: 1 base; J trimming: 3 bases; junction bases outside the gene matches: 5.

The gene calls are TRBV24-1 and TRBJ2-7, with 8 bases lining up with TRBD2. The CDR3 is 15 residues long. J gave up 3 bases and V 4 bases, and 7 bases lay outside the gene matches. Germline V gene lookup returns CDR1 KGHDR and CDR2 SFDVKD. CDR3 protein: CATSDPTSANYEQYF. The CDR3 DNA sequence: TGTGCCACCAGTGACCCGACTAGCGCGAACTACGAGCAGTACTTC.

V and J are TRBV18 and TRBJ2-2, with 7 bases that match TRBD2. The CDR3 sequence is 17 residues long. Germline V gene lookup returns CDR1 KGHSH and CDR2 LQKENI. V shed 3 bases, J shed 0 bases, and the junction held 7 bases outside the gene matches. The CDR3 reads CASSPVGGTSNTGELFF. For the CDR3, the DNA is TGTGCCAGCTCACCGGTGGGAGGGACCTCGAACACCGGGGAGCTGTTTTTT.

The gene calls are TRBV7-7 and TRBJ2-5; D is possibly TRBD1 or TRBD2 (5 bases each). Germline V gives CDR1 SSHAT, CDR2 FNYEAQ (reference sequence). Deletions cut 5 bases from V and 1 base from J, with 11 bases between. The CDR3 contains 14 residues. CDR3 residues: CASSAFGAQETQYF. The CDR3 DNA reads TGTGCCAGCAGCGCTTTCGGGGCCCAAGAGACCCAGTACTTC. The complete variable domain, with remaining parts taken from reference TRBV7-7 and TRBJ2-5, reads GAGVSQSPRYKVTKRGQDVTLRCDPISSHATLYWYQQALGQGPEFLTYFNYEAQPDKSGLPSDRFSAERPEGSISTLTIQRTEQRDSAMYRCASSAFGAQETQYFGPGTRLLVL.